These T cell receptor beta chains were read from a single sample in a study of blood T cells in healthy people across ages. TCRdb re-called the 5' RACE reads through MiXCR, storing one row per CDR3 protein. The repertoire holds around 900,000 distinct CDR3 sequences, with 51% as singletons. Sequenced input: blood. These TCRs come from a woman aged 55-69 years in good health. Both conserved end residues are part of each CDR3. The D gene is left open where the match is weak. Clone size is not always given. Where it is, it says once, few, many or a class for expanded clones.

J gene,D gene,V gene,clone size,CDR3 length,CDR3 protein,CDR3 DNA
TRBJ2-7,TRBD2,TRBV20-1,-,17,CSAITREELMSLYEQYF,TGCAGTGCTATCACGCGGGAGGAACTCATGTCCCTCTACGAGCAGTACTTC
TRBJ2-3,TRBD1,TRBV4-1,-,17,CASSQAGPGGRTDTQYF,TGCGCCAGCAGCCAAGCCGGACCAGGGGGCCGGACAGATACGCAGTATTTT
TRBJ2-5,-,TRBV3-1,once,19,CASSQDFQRRVVVEETQYF,TGTGCCAGCAGCCAAGATTTCCAGCGAAGAGTTGTAGTCGAAGAGACCCAGTACTTC
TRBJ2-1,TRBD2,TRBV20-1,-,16,CSARKSGLAGGREQFF,TGCAGTGCTAGAAAATCCGGACTAGCGGGAGGGCGTGAGCAGTTCTTC
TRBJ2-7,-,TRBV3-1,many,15,CASSHVEASSYEQYF,TGTGCCAGCAGCCATGTCGAGGCTAGCTCCTACGAGCAGTACTTC
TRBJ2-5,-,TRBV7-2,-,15,CASSLGVKSQETQYF,TGTGCCAGCAGCTTAGGTGTAAAGTCTCAAGAGACCCAGTACTTC
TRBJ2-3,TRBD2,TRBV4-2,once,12,CATRLAADTQYF,TGTGCCACCAGACTAGCAGCAGATACGCAGTATTTT
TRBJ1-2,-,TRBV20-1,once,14,CSADWFHSDYGYTF,TGCAGTGCCGATTGGTTCCATTCCGACTATGGCTACACCTTC
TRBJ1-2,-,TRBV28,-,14,CASRGDRPFYGYTF,TGTGCCAGCAGGGGAGACAGACCCTTCTATGGCTACACCTTC
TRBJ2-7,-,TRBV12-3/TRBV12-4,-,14,CASRKTAGAYEQYF,TGTGCCAGCAGGAAGACGGCAGGAGCCTACGAGCAGTACTTC
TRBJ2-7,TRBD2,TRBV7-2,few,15,CASSLAGTSPYEQYF,TGTGCCAGCAGCTTAGCGGGGACTAGCCCCTACGAGCAGTACTTC
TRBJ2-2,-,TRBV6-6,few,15,CASSYSSGSTGELFF,TGTGCCAGCAGTTACTCGTCAGGGAGCACCGGGGAGCTGTTTTTT
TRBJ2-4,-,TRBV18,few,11,CASGGGNFQYF,TGTGCCAGCGGAGGGGGGAACTTTCAGTACTTC
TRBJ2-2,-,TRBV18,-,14,CASSPRELAGELFF,TGTGCCAGCTCACCACGGGAGTTGGCCGGGGAGCTGTTTTTT
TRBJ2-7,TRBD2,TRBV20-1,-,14,CSGSSGSTLYEQYF,TGCAGTGGTTCTAGCGGGAGTACGTTATACGAGCAGTACTTC
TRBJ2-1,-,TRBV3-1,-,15,CASSLPSLGHNEQFF,TGTGCCAGCAGCCTCCCTAGTCTCGGACACAATGAGCAGTTCTTC
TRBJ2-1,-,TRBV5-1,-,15,CASQVVPSEVNEQFF,TGCGCCAGCCAGGTTGTGCCCAGCGAGGTCAATGAGCAGTTCTTC
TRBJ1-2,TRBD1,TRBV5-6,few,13,CASSPWDRDGYTF,TGTGCCAGCAGCCCGTGGGACAGGGATGGCTACACCTTC
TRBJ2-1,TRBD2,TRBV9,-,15,CASSGVGGRANEQFF,TGTGCCAGCAGCGGAGTTGGCGGGAGGGCTAATGAGCAGTTCTTC
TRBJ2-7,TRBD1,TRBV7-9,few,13,CASRSGQGYEQYF,TGTGCCAGCAGATCTGGACAGGGCTACGAGCAGTACTTC
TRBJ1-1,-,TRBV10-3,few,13,CAISPKLGTEAFF,TGTGCCATCAGCCCTAAGTTGGGCACTGAAGCTTTCTTT
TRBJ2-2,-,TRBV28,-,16,CASSLSLSGNTGELFF,TGTGCCAGCAGTTTATCCCTATCCGGAAACACCGGGGAGCTGTTTTTT
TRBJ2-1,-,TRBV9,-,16,CASSVLSTSRVNEQFF,TGTGCCAGCAGCGTCCTATCGACCTCTAGGGTAAATGAGCAGTTCTTC
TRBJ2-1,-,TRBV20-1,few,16,CSARDGAALSYNEQFF,TGCAGTGCTAGAGACGGAGCCGCCCTCTCCTACAATGAGCAGTTCTTC
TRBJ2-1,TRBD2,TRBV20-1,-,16,CSARDLGLAKRNEQFF,TGCAGTGCTAGAGATTTAGGACTAGCGAAAAGGAATGAGCAGTTCTTC
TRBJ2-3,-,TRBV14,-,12,CASSQDLFGRYF,TGTGCCAGCAGCCAAGACCTTTTCGGTCGGTATTTT
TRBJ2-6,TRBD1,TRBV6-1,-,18,CASSPGTVRLPGANVLTF,TGTGCCAGCAGTCCCGGGACAGTGAGGTTACCTGGGGCCAACGTCCTGACTTTC
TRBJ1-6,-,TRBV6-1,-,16,CASSERESSHNSPLHF,TGTGCCAGCAGTGAACGAGAGAGCTCCCATAATTCACCCCTCCACTTT
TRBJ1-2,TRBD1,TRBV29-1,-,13,CSVGPGGNYGYTF,TGCAGCGTCGGACCAGGGGGCAACTATGGCTACACCTTC
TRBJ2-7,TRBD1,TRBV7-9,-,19,CASSLASIRDSWGSYEQYF,TGTGCCAGCAGCTTAGCTTCAATTCGGGACAGCTGGGGCTCCTACGAGCAGTACTTC
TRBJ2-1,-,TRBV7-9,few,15,CASSSSSGEVNEQFF,TGTGCCAGCAGTTCTTCTTCAGGGGAAGTCAATGAGCAGTTCTTC
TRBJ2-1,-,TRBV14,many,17,CASSPIGDLWATNEQFF,TGTGCCAGCAGCCCCATAGGGGACCTATGGGCCACCAATGAGCAGTTCTTC
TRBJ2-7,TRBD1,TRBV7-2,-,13,CASSSRDRDQQYF,TGTGCCAGCAGCTCACGGGACAGGGACCAGCAGTACTTC
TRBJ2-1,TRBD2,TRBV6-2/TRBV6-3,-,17,CASTRDPTGGVYNEQFF,TGTGCCAGCACCAGGGACCCCACGGGAGGTGTCTACAATGAGCAGTTCTTC
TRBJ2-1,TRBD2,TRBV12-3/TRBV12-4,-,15,CASSLLAGVPNEQFF,TGTGCCAGCAGTCTTCTAGCGGGAGTTCCCAATGAGCAGTTCTTC
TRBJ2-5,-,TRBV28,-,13,CASTPGGRETQYF,TGTGCCAGCACCCCCGGGGGGCGAGAGACCCAGTACTTC
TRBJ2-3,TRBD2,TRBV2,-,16,CASTSGGSRETDTQYF,TGTGCCAGCACGAGTGGCGGGAGCCGGGAGACAGATACGCAGTATTTT
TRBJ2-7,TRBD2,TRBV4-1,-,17,CASSQELRTSGRVEQYF,TGCGCCAGCAGCCAAGAGCTCAGGACTAGCGGGAGAGTCGAGCAGTACTTC
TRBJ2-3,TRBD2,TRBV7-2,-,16,CASSPGTSGSLDTQYF,TGTGCCAGCAGCCCGGGGACTAGCGGGAGTTTGGATACGCAGTATTTT
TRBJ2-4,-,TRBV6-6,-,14,CASRTRQKGVGQYF,TGTGCCAGCAGAACTCGCCAAAAGGGGGTTGGGCAGTACTTC